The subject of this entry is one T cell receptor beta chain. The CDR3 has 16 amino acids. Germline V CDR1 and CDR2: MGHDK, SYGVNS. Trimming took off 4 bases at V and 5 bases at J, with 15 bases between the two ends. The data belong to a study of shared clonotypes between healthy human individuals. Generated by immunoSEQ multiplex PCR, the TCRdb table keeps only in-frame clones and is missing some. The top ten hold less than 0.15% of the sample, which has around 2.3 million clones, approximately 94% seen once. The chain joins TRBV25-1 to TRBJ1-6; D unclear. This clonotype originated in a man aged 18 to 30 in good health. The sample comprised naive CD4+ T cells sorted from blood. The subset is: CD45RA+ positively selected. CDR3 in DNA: TGTGCCAGCAGTGCTCCGACTTCTGGGAATAATTCACCCCTCCACTTT. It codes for CASSAPTSGNNSPLHF.